What follows are 18 T cell receptor beta chains derived from one specimen sequenced in a study of blood T cell repertoires in COVID-19. The assay was immunoSEQ multiplex PCR, and TCRdb's table has in-frame clones only and misses some. This sample yields around 100,000 clones, of which about 90% are seen a single time; about 20% belongs to the top ten. Sample: peripheral blood. The receptor set was obtained from a human donor in a cohort sampled during active COVID-19.

This clone was seen only once. CDR3 coding DNA: TGCGCCAGCAGCAGCGGGACTAGCGGGCCTCAAGAGACCCAGTACTTC. Residues: CASSSGTSGPQETQYF. The V gene is TRBV5-1, the J gene TRBJ2-5; 12 nucleotides align to TRBD2. CDR1 is SGHRS, CDR2 YFSETQ, per germline. The CDR3 is 16 residues long. After removal of 4 bases from V and 2 bases from J, the junction contained 6 bases not matched to a gene.

The chain links TRBV5-1 to TRBJ1-2; D perhaps matches TRBD1 (5 bases). CDR1 SGHRS and CDR2 YFSETQ come from the germline V gene. Trimming removed 0 bases at V and 2 bases at J, with 14 bases between. CDR3 length: 16 amino acids. The CDR3 spells CASSLGGSTLNYGYTF. The CDR3 nucleotides read TGCGCCAGCAGCTTGGGGGGCTCCACCCTAAACTATGGCTACACCTTC.

V gene TRBV27 combines with J gene TRBJ2-7, with 9 bases matching TRBD2. Germline V lookup: CDR1 MNHEY, CDR2 SMNVEV (reference sequence). Germline trimming cut 7 bases from V and 4 bases from J; bases unmatched to any gene: 23. The CDR3 is made up of 19 amino acids. CDR3 bases: TGTGCCAGCACTACTAGGGGGCCTAGCGGGGTTAACCCAGCGTACGAGCAGTACTTC. Translated: CASTTRGPSGVNPAYEQYF.

The chain employs TRBV24-1 and TRBJ1-1, with D tentatively TRBD1 (5 bases). The length of the CDR3 is 12 residues. Germline V gene sequence: CDR1 KGHDR, CDR2 SFDVKD. V was trimmed by 6 bases and J by 4 bases, leaving 8 bases between them. CDR3 nucleotides: TGTGCCACCAGTCGGGGGACCACTGAAGCTTTCTTT. This sequence encodes CATSRGTTEAFF.

The chain recombines TRBV5-1 with TRBJ1-1; weak D call: TRBD1 (6 bases). The CDR3 spans 14 residues. Trimming removed 0 bases from V and 1 base from J, with 7 bases in between. The V gene's germline CDR1 is SGHRS and CDR2 YFSETQ. CDR3: CASSLGQANTEAFF. As DNA, the CDR3 is TGCGCCAGCAGCTTGGGACAGGCGAACACTGAAGCTTTCTTT.

The chain links TRBV21-1 to TRBJ1-1. TRBV21-1 is given as a pseudogene. The CDR3 is 13 amino acids. The CDR3 loop reads CASSTRGGTEAFF. The CDR3 region has the DNA TGTGCCAGCAGCACCCGGGGGGGCACTGAAGCTTTCTTT.

The chain couples TRBV10-1 to TRBJ2-7; 13 bases fit TRBD2. The CDR3 contains 15 residues. Looked up from germline, CDR1 is WNHNN and CDR2 is SYGVQD (reference sequence). The ends lost 5 bases at V and 3 bases at J; junction bases unmatched: 4. In DNA, the CDR3 is TGCGCCAGCAGTCACGGACTAGCGGGAGTCTACGAGCAGTACTTC. It encodes CASSHGLAGVYEQYF.

This clone was picked up a small number of times. The CDR3 sequence: CASSLTGSSYEQYF. For the CDR3, the DNA is TGCGCCAGCAGCTTGACAGGGAGCTCCTACGAGCAGTACTTC. The chain combines TRBV5-1 with TRBJ2-7; a possible D gene is TRBD1 (6 bases). V was cut by 1 base and J by 0 bases, with 8 bases left in between. The CDR3 is 14 amino acids. Germline V CDR1 and CDR2: SGHRS, YFSETQ.

This chain links TRBV5-1 with TRBJ2-1; D is undetermined. CDR3 length: 11 amino acids. Germline CDR1 reads SGHRS; CDR2 reads YFSETQ. Between the trimmed V and J ends, which lost 0 bases and 13 bases, there was a span of 8 bases. CDR3 in DNA: TGCGCCAGCAGCTTGGGTCAGTTACAGTTCTTC. Its protein product is CASSLGQLQFF.

This clone was found many times. The chain links TRBV4-2 to TRBJ2-1, with 10 bases identical to TRBD2. The CDR3 is made up of 17 amino acids. The germline V gene encodes CDR1 LGHNA and CDR2 YNFKEQ. Trimming cost V 4 bases and J 7 bases; bases outside gene matches: 13. The CDR3 protein is CASSRGFGSGRGNEQFF. CDR3 nucleotides: TGTGCCAGCAGCCGAGGCTTCGGCAGCGGGAGGGGTAATGAGCAGTTCTTC.

The chain joins TRBV14 to TRBJ1-2; 8 bases agree with TRBD1. Germline V gene sequence: CDR1 SGHDN, CDR2 FVKESK. This CDR3 is 15 amino acids long. V dropped 0 bases and J dropped 7; count of bases not matched to a gene: 7. The CDR3 coding sequence is TGTGCCAGCAGCCAAGAACGGTCGACAGGGGCTGGCTACACCTTC. Protein: CASSQERSTGAGYTF.

The rearrangement links TRBV2 to TRBJ2-1; 8 positions agree with TRBD2. The CDR3 sequence is 15 residues long. Germline CDR1 SNHLY, CDR2 FYNNEI. After removal of 9 bases from V and 8 bases from J, the junction contained 15 bases not matched to a gene. The CDR3 region is CASERESSYLDEQFF. The CDR3, as DNA: TGTGCCAGTGAGCGGGAGTCCTCCTACTTGGATGAGCAGTTCTTC.

The rearrangement uses TRBV11-2 and TRBJ1-3, with D uncertain. Germline V gene sequence: CDR1 SGHAT, CDR2 FQNNGV. Trimming removed 1 base from V and 4 bases from J, with 8 bases in between. This CDR3 has 14 residues. The CDR3 coding sequence is TGTGCCAGCAGCTTAGGGGGAGACGGAAACACCATATATTTT. This gives the protein CASSLGGDGNTIYF.

This chain links TRBV12-5 with TRBJ2-2, with a weak D call TRBD1 (6 bases). Deletions cut 6 bases from V and 3 bases from J, with 14 bases between. Germline CDR1 and CDR2: LGHNT and FRNRAP. There are 15 residues in the CDR3. The CDR3 protein is CASGRRAGDTGELFF. DNA for the CDR3: TGTGCTAGTGGAAGACGGGCAGGGGACACCGGGGAGCTGTTTTTT.

The chain recombines TRBV6-1 with TRBJ2-5; possible D gene TRBD2, 6 bases. This CDR3 region has 16 residues. Germline CDR1 is MNHNS and CDR2 is SASEGT. Trimming removed 1 base at V and 7 bases at J, with 19 bases between. Here the CDR3 reads CASSEEFRRLEGTQYF. DNA of the CDR3: TGTGCCAGCAGTGAAGAATTCCGGAGACTAGAGGGGACCCAGTACTTC.

The chain has TRBV12-5 and TRBJ2-7; the match to TRBD1 covers 8 bases. Germline V gene sequence: CDR1 LGHNT, CDR2 FRNRAP. V lost 3 bases and J lost 2; bases outside the gene matches: 24. This CDR3 has 21 residues. CDR3 region: CASGFAGTYGTGLGRAYEQYF. The CDR3 DNA follows: TGTGCTAGTGGTTTTGCCGGGACCTACGGGACAGGACTTGGAAGAGCCTACGAGCAGTACTTC.

V usage is TRBV7-3 and J usage is TRBJ2-1; D gene unclear. V shed 3 bases and J shed 4 bases, with 10 bases lying between them. Germline-derived CDR1 and CDR2 are SGHTA and FQGTGA. This CDR3 has 14 residues. The DNA of the CDR3 is TGTGCCAGCAGCTTCTCCGCGAAATACAATGAGCAGTTCTTC. Encoded protein: CASSFSAKYNEQFF.

The chain employs TRBV4-1 and TRBJ2-7; maybe TRBD1 (5 bases). The CDR3 totals 15 residues. Per the germline V gene, CDR1 is MGHRA and CDR2 is YSYEKL. Trimming shortened V by 5 bases and J by 0 bases, and 14 bases separated the two germline ends. CDR3 sequence: CASSNPGQGSYEQYF. CDR3 nucleotides: TGCGCCAGCAGCAACCCGGGTCAGGGCTCCTACGAGCAGTACTTC.